This T cell receptor (beta chain) emerged from a study of blood T cells in healthy people across ages. In this sample, this clonotype turned up a few times. Its antigen is currently unknown. A second PCR, run for roughly 7 to 12 cycles, used a sample-barcoded 5' primer plus a J-beta primer mix. TCRdb itself ran the 5' RACE reads through MiXCR, one entry per CDR3 protein. Found here are 1,800,000 or so distinct CDR3 sequences, approximately 39% of them singletons; the top ten hold more than 20%. Study-wide findings and caveats: Among long-lived donors, naive CD4+ cells were more numerous and diversity higher than in aged donors. The unknown donor CMV status may have confounded expanded clonotype changes.

The length of the CDR3 is 13 residues. Germline assignment: CDR1 SGHTA and CDR2 FQGNSA. Trimming cost V 5 bases and J 1 base, with 6 bases left between them. The chain links TRBV7-2 to TRBJ2-1; D remains ambiguous. Sequenced: blood. The clonotype was recovered from a human donor in good health. The CDR3, as DNA: TGTGCCAGCAGCGTAAATTCCTACAATGAGCAGTTCTTC. It translates to CASSVNSYNEQFF.